The 27 T cell receptor beta chains below were found in one sample sequenced in a study of shared clonotypes between healthy human individuals. Only in-frame clones appear in the TCRdb table, and some are missing; sequencing was by immunoSEQ multiplex PCR. The sample lists more than 900,000 clones; roughly 74% were seen once. The material sequenced was memory CD4+ T cells from PBMCs. Noted subset: CD45RA-negative fraction. The source of these receptors is a young man in good health. Some clones in this sample may be carry-over from other donors' samples.

This chain links TRBV19 with TRBJ1-1; D gene ambiguous. From germline, CDR1 is LNHDA and CDR2 SQIVND (reference sequence). V lost 8 bases and J 0 bases, leaving 10 bases between the germline ends. This CDR3 spans 13 amino acids. The CDR3 is CASLGPMNTEAFF. DNA of the CDR3: TGTGCCAGTTTAGGACCGATGAACACTGAAGCTTTCTTT.

This clone was seen just once. CDR3 region: CSVGGGGNYEQYF. In nucleotides, the CDR3 is TGCAGCGTCGGGGGAGGGGGCAACTACGAGCAGTACTTC. J is TRBJ2-7 and V is TRBV29-1; perhaps D is TRBD1 or TRBD2 (7 bases each). In germline, CDR1 is SQVTM, CDR2 ANQGSEA. The CDR3 is 13 residues long. V was cut by 6 bases and J by 3 bases, with 15 bases left in between.

The J gene is TRBJ1-1, the V gene TRBV27; TRBD1 aligns across 7 bases. Germline trimming cut 6 bases from V and 0 bases from J; bases unmatched to any gene: 4. CDR1 MNHEY and CDR2 SMNVEV come from the germline V gene (reference sequence). CDR3 length: 14 amino acids. The CDR3 protein is CASRPDRVNTEAFF. The CDR3 DNA reads as TGTGCCAGCAGGCCTGACAGGGTGAACACTGAAGCTTTCTTT.

This clone was seen more than once but under ten times. The chain combines TRBV5-1 with TRBJ1-2, with TRBD1 identical over 9 bases. Trimming cost V 4 bases and J 8 bases; bases outside gene matches: 12. The CDR3 has 15 amino acids. The germline V gene has CDR1 SGHRS and CDR2 YFSETQ. The CDR3, as DNA: TGCGCCAGCAGCCCGACTACCACAGGGGGCAGAGGCTACACCTTC. Protein product: CASSPTTTGGRGYTF.

This chain connects TRBV20-1 to TRBJ2-5; D ambiguous. Germline values: CDR1 DFQATT, CDR2 SNEGSKA (reference sequence). Trimming removed 8 bases from V and 5 bases from J, with 9 bases in between. There are 10 residues in the CDR3. CDR3 sequence reads: CSPRRETQYF. CDR3 DNA sequence: TGCAGTCCCCGTAGGGAGACCCAGTACTTC.

The chain carries TRBV28 and TRBJ2-7; tentatively, D is TRBD2 (6 bases). Deletions cut 5 bases from V and 1 base from J, with 15 bases between. CDR1 and CDR2 (germline): MDHEN, SYDVKM. This CDR3 has 15 residues. The CDR3 bases are TGTGCCAGCAGTCCCGGGGGAGACCGTTCCTACGAGCAGTACTTC. Translating gives CASSPGGDRSYEQYF.

This sequence joins TRBV4-2 and TRBJ2-5; 7 bases fit TRBD2. The CDR3 covers 13 residues. The V segment lost 4 bases and the J segment 3 bases; nucleotides outside the gene matches: 2. The V gene's germline CDR1 is LGHNA and CDR2 YNFKEQ. CDR3 nucleotides: TGTGCCAGCAGCCGGGGGGGGGAAGAGACCCAGTACTTC. This sequence encodes CASSRGGEETQYF.

This chain links TRBV19 with TRBJ1-1; 8 nucleotides line up with TRBD1. Trimming took 5 bases from V and 4 from J; bases not matched to a gene: 9. This CDR3 has 15 amino acids. Germline lookup yields CDR1 LNHDA and CDR2 SQIVND (reference sequence). Written as DNA, the CDR3 is TGTGCCAGTAGTGTTCGACAGGGGAGGGGCACTGAAGCTTTCTTT. Its protein is CASSVRQGRGTEAFF.

The chain uses TRBV10-1 and TRBJ2-7, with D unresolved. The CDR3 is 11 residues long. The V gene's germline CDR1 is WNHNN and CDR2 SYGVQD (reference sequence). The V and J ends lost 5 bases and 5 bases respectively, with 7 bases between them. The CDR3 reads CASSLCHEQYF. The CDR3 region has the DNA TGCGCCAGCAGTCTTTGTCACGAGCAGTACTTC.

The chain links TRBV6-4 to TRBJ1-2, with 7 bases fitting TRBD1. The J segment lost 8 bases and the V segment lost 4 bases, leaving 7 bases of the junction unmatched. The CDR3 runs 13 residues. Per the germline V gene, CDR1 is MRHNA and CDR2 is SNTAGT. The CDR3 nucleotides are TGTGCCAGCAGTGCAGGGACAGTTGGCGGCTACACCTTC. Translating it yields CASSAGTVGGYTF.

The chain combines TRBV19 with TRBJ1-5; D is perhaps TRBD1 (5 bases). Trimming removed 4 bases from V and 7 bases from J, with 17 bases in between. Germline values: CDR1 LNHDA, CDR2 SQIVND (reference sequence). The CDR3 spans 15 residues. The DNA for the CDR3 is TGTGCCAGTAGTAGGGTGGGGAGGGGATGGCAGCCCCAGCATTTT. It codes for CASSRVGRGWQPQHF.

The V gene is TRBV27, the J gene TRBJ2-5; D unclear. The germline V and J ends were trimmed by 0 bases and 2 bases, with 1 base remaining between them. The CDR3 loop spans 12 amino acids. Germline CDR1 and CDR2: MNHEY and SMNVEV (reference sequence). The CDR3 spells CASSLSQETQYF. CDR3 sequence (DNA): TGTGCCAGCAGTTTATCACAAGAGACCCAGTACTTC.

This clone was picked up one time. The J gene is TRBJ2-1, the V gene TRBV25-1; 9 nucleotides line up with TRBD2. The CDR3 has 15 amino acids. CDR1 and CDR2 (germline): MGHDK, SYGVNS. Trimming took 4 bases from V and 4 from J; bases not matched to a gene: 5. The CDR3 loop reads CASSVSGREYNEQFF. CDR3 sequence (DNA): TGTGCCAGCAGTGTTAGCGGGAGAGAGTACAATGAGCAGTTCTTC.

The chain is built from TRBV28 and TRBJ2-6; perhaps TRBD2 as D (6 bases). The CDR3 covers 16 residues. Trimming stripped 4 bases from V and 8 bases from J, with 18 bases between. The germline V gene encodes CDR1 MDHEN and CDR2 SYDVKM. Written as DNA, the CDR3 is TGTGCCAGCAGTTCGCAGACAAGAGGAGGGACCAACGTCCTGACTTTC. The encoded protein is CASSSQTRGGTNVLTF.

This clone was detected once. Other nucleotide sequences in the sample specify the same CDR3. The V call is TRBV11-2, the J call TRBJ2-7, with D tentatively TRBD2 (5 bases). The CDR3 covers 14 residues. Trimming took 11 bases from V and 0 from J, leaving 17 bases between them. Germline CDR1 is SGHAT and CDR2 is FQNNGV. CDR3 amino acids: CASSPRVSSYEQYF. CDR3 sequence (DNA): TGTGCCTCTAGCCCGCGGGTGAGCTCCTACGAGCAGTACTTC.

With regard to this clone: The same CDR3 arises from other DNA sequences in this sample as well. The J gene is TRBJ1-4, the V gene TRBV28; no clear D. Per germline, CDR1 MDHEN and CDR2 SYDVKM. This CDR3 is 14 amino acids long. Trimming removed 8 bases at V and 4 bases at J, with 14 bases between. CDR3 amino acids: CASSLSGGNEKLFF. CDR3 DNA sequence: TGTGCCAGCTCGCTCTCGGGTGGTAATGAAAAACTGTTTTTT.

This chain links TRBV15 with TRBJ1-2, with 10 bases that match TRBD1. This CDR3 region has 16 residues. The germline V gene encodes CDR1 LNHNV and CDR2 YYDKDF (reference sequence). V lost 3 bases, J lost 1 base, and 5 bases stayed unmatched. In nucleotides, the CDR3 is TGTGCCACCAGCAGGGCTGGACAGGGGGATAACTATGGCTACACCTTC. Translating it yields CATSRAGQGDNYGYTF.

This clone has just a few counts. The rearrangement links TRBV11-2 to TRBJ2-7, with a tentative D call TRBD1 (8 bases). V dropped 3 bases and J dropped 3 bases, with 18 bases sitting between them. CDR1 and CDR2 (germline): SGHAT, FQNNGV. The length of the CDR3 is 16 residues. This chain's CDR3 is CASSLRSGTGYYEQYF. For the CDR3, the DNA is TGTGCCAGCAGCTTGAGAAGCGGGACAGGATACTACGAGCAGTACTTC.

V usage is TRBV27 and J usage is TRBJ1-4; TRBD1 aligns across 9 bases. After removal of 5 bases from V and 7 bases from J, the junction contained 8 bases not matched to a gene. This CDR3 spans 15 amino acids. The germline gives CDR1 MNHEY, CDR2 SMNVEV (reference sequence). DNA for the CDR3: TGTGCCAGCAGTCCGGACAGGGGATTGAGTGAAAAACTGTTTTTT. Its protein product is CASSPDRGLSEKLFF.

The J gene is TRBJ2-3, the V gene TRBV5-4, with TRBD1 as a possible D gene (6 bases). CDR3 length: 14 residues. The V end was cut by 4 bases, the J end by 1 base, with 10 bases between. Germline CDR1 reads SGHNT; CDR2 reads YYREEE (reference sequence). The CDR3 sequence: CASSQGQRTDTQYF. The CDR3 DNA reads TGTGCCAGCAGCCAAGGACAGCGCACAGATACGCAGTATTTT. Full variable domain (outside the CDR3, taken from reference TRBV5-4 and TRBJ2-3): ETGVTQSPTHLIKTRGQQVTLRCSSQSGHNTVSWYQQALGQGPQFIFQYYREEENGRGNFPPRFSGLQFPNYSSELNVNALELDDSALYLCASSQGQRTDTQYFGPGTRLTVL.

The chain joins TRBV5-1 to TRBJ2-7; 15 nucleotides align to TRBD2. The CDR3 runs 17 residues. The trim removed 0 bases at V and 5 bases at J, leaving 6 bases unmatched. CDR1 and CDR2 from the germline V gene are SGHRS and YFSETQ. CDR3 residues: CASSLESGLAGGHEQYF. The CDR3 DNA reads TGCGCCAGCAGCTTGGAATCGGGACTAGCGGGAGGACACGAGCAGTACTTC.

The sample holds one count of this clone. CDR3 sequence (DNA): TGCGCCAGCAGCCAACGACTAGCAGTCTACAATGAGCAGTTCTTC. Protein product: CASSQRLAVYNEQFF. The V gene is TRBV4-1, the J gene TRBJ2-1, with 7 bases lining up with TRBD2. V trimming: 2 bases; J trimming: 3 bases; junction bases outside the gene matches: 4. Germline V gene sequence: CDR1 MGHRA, CDR2 YSYEKL. CDR3 length: 15 residues.

The gene calls are TRBV5-1 and TRBJ1-4, with D unresolved. This CDR3 is built from 16 residues. Trimming left V 0 bases short and J 0 bases short, with 9 bases between. In germline, CDR1 is SGHRS, CDR2 YFSETQ. The CDR3 DNA reads as TGCGCCAGCAGCTTGGTCGGCGGAGCAACTAATGAAAAACTGTTTTTT. It encodes CASSLVGGATNEKLFF.

In DNA, the CDR3 is TGTGCCAGCAGCTCGCCCCTTCGGCAGAATGGCTACACCTTC. This translates into CASSSPLRQNGYTF. J is TRBJ1-2 and V is TRBV5-6, with D unresolved. This CDR3 comprises 14 residues. V was cut by 3 bases and J by 6 bases, with 15 bases left in between. CDR1 and CDR2 from the germline V gene are SGHDT and YYEEEE.

The V and J genes are TRBV7-1 and TRBJ2-2; no reliable D call. TRBV7-1 is marked as an open reading frame, function uncertain. V dropped 6 bases and J dropped 3 bases, with 23 bases sitting between them. This CDR3 contains 18 residues. The CDR3 sequence is CASSEQQLGDVDTGELFF. CDR3 nucleotide sequence: TGTGCCAGCAGTGAGCAGCAGTTAGGAGACGTCGACACCGGGGAGCTGTTTTTT.

Concerning this clone itself: This same CDR3 is encoded by further DNA sequences in the sample. This sequence joins TRBV19 and TRBJ2-7, with 10 nucleotides matching TRBD1. The CDR3 runs 13 residues. The trim removed 3 bases at V and 6 bases at J, leaving 2 bases unmatched. The germline V gene has CDR1 LNHDA and CDR2 SQIVND (reference sequence). CDR3 DNA sequence: TGTGCCAGTAGTATCGGACAGGGGGGCGAGCAGTACTTC. Translating gives CASSIGQGGEQYF.

This clone showed up just a few times. The chain joins TRBV2 to TRBJ1-4; D gene uncertain. Germline V CDR1 and CDR2: SNHLY, FYNNEI. The V end lost 7 bases, the J end lost 7 bases, and 16 bases lay between the germline ends. The CDR3 runs 14 residues. The CDR3 sequence is CASTKTALIEKLFF. For the CDR3, the DNA is TGTGCCAGCACGAAGACGGCCCTTATTGAAAAACTGTTTTTT.